Each of the 27 T cell receptor beta chains below was sequenced from the same sample in a study of long-term antiretroviral therapy in people with HIV. Run at survey level, the immunoSEQ assay was version v3.0. Clones were sequenced by immunoSEQ multiplex PCR, and TCRdb holds only the in-frame ones, with some missing. Here the sample spans 15,000 to 20,000 clones, about four fifths being singletons. Sample: unsorted PBMCs, taken about 2.5 years before starting antiretroviral therapy. The receptors come from a woman aged 45 to 65 with HIV.

As DNA, the CDR3 is TGTGCCACCCTCGGCGGGGGGAGGTCGGGACAAGAGACCCAGTACTTC. Translated, it gives CATLGGGRSGQETQYF. The chain recombines TRBV10-3 with TRBJ2-5, with 8 nucleotides matching TRBD2. J was trimmed by 2 bases and V by 10 bases; bases with no gene match: 15. The germline V gene has CDR1 ENHRY and CDR2 SYGVKD. The CDR3 is made up of 16 amino acids.

About this clone itself: This likely came from a read error, as a far larger clone is one base away. In the same sample, other DNA sequences code for this CDR3. The gene calls are TRBV7-9 and TRBJ1-4; D remains unclear. V shed 3 bases and J shed 8 bases, with 13 bases lying between them. CDR3 length: 14 residues. Germline CDR1 SEHNR, CDR2 FQNEAQ (reference sequence). Here the CDR3 reads CASSLAGEDEKLFF. The CDR3 DNA reads as TGTGCCAGCAGCTTGGCCGGGGAGGACGAAAAACTGTTTTTT.

This chain joins TRBV11-2 and TRBJ2-3, with a possible D match to TRBD2 (6 bases). V gave up 5 bases and J gave up 0 bases, with 15 bases separating them. The CDR3 contains 16 residues. Per germline, CDR1 SGHAT and CDR2 FQNNGV. The CDR3 sequence: CASSGPTSRSTDTQYF. In nucleotides, the CDR3 is TGTGCCAGCAGCGGCCCGACTAGTCGTAGCACAGATACGCAGTATTTT.

This chain's CDR3 is CASGLAGTGYNEQFF. Here the CDR3 DNA reads TGTGCTAGTGGTTTGGCCGGGACAGGCTACAATGAGCAGTTCTTC. The chain has TRBV12-5 and TRBJ2-1; 8 nucleotides align to TRBD1. The V gene's germline CDR1 is LGHNT and CDR2 FRNRAP. The CDR3 covers 15 residues. V was clipped by 1 base and J by 3 bases; unmatched bases: 2.

This chain joins TRBV4-1 and TRBJ1-1; a possible D gene is TRBD1 (5 bases). The CDR3 contains 15 residues. V shed 0 bases and J shed 4 bases, with 12 bases lying between them. Germline loops: CDR1 MGHRA, CDR2 YSYEKL. CDR3 sequence (DNA): TGCGCCAGCAGCCAAGAAGGTCAAGGGACCACTGAAGCTTTCTTT. This codes for CASSQEGQGTTEAFF.

This clone was found a few times. The genes are TRBV10-3 and TRBJ1-3; D is unclear. Germline lookup yields CDR1 ENHRY and CDR2 SYGVKD. The CDR3 is 12 amino acids. V was trimmed by 6 bases and J by 4 bases, leaving 7 bases between them. CDR3 loop: CAIRPAGNTIYF. CDR3 in DNA: TGTGCCATCAGACCTGCCGGAAACACCATATATTTT.

Only a few counts were recorded for this clone. The rearrangement joins TRBV2 to TRBJ2-3; tentatively, D is TRBD1 (6 bases). The CDR3 contains 15 residues. V was clipped by 3 bases and J by 4 bases, with 14 bases between them. The germline V gene encodes CDR1 SNHLY and CDR2 FYNNEI. The CDR3 region is CASSEKGKGADTQYF. As DNA, the CDR3 is TGTGCCAGCAGTGAGAAGGGGAAGGGGGCAGATACGCAGTATTTT.

The chain recombines TRBV7-9 with TRBJ2-5; TRBD1 or TRBD2 may be the D gene (5 bases each). Germline V CDR1 and CDR2: SEHNR, FQNEAQ (reference sequence). The V gene lost 5 bases and the J gene lost 1 base, with 17 bases spanning the gap. The CDR3 contains 16 residues. This chain's CDR3 is CASSTGTTLAQETQYF. In DNA form, the CDR3 reads TGTGCCAGCAGCACCGGGACGACCCTCGCCCAAGAGACCCAGTACTTC.

This clone was observed a few times. The chain has TRBV5-5 and TRBJ2-7; 7 bases align to TRBD1. The germline gives CDR1 SGHKS, CDR2 YYEKEE (reference sequence). CDR3 size: 13 residues. V gave up 3 bases and J gave up 4 bases; unmatched junction bases: 4. CDR3 bases: TGTGCCAGCAGCTCGACAGGGATGTACGAGCAGTACGTC. Translated: CASSSTGMYEQYV.

The genes are TRBV7-6 and TRBJ2-2; 13 bases fit TRBD2. With 5 bases clipped from V and 3 bases from J, the junction kept 6 bases outside the gene matches. CDR3 length: 17 residues. Germline V lookup: CDR1 SGHVS, CDR2 FNYEAQ. This chain's CDR3 is CASSPGTSGVYTGELFF. For the CDR3, the DNA is TGTGCCAGCAGCCCGGGGACTAGCGGGGTTTACACCGGGGAGCTGTTTTTT.

CDR3 in amino acids: CASSPDSINQPQHF. CDR3 DNA sequence: TGTGCCAGCAGCCCGGACAGCATTAATCAGCCCCAGCATTTT. The V gene is TRBV6-1, the J gene TRBJ1-5; maybe TRBD1 (6 bases). The CDR3 loop spans 14 amino acids. The ends were cut back, 6 bases at V and 4 bases at J, with 13 bases in the middle. CDR1 and CDR2 from the germline V gene are MNHNS and SASEGT.

The V and J genes are TRBV7-2 and TRBJ2-1; 14 nucleotides line up with TRBD2. CDR1 is SGHTA and CDR2 is FQGNSA in the germline V gene. This CDR3 contains 16 residues. Unmatched junction bases numbered 6, after V lost 4 bases and J lost 7 bases. The chain's CDR3 is CASSSRLAGGRNEQFF. In DNA form, the CDR3 reads TGTGCCAGCAGCTCCAGACTAGCGGGGGGGCGAAATGAGCAGTTCTTC.

The CDR3 DNA reads TGTGCTAGTGGTTTGGCCACCGTTACAACTAAAGAGACCCAGTACTTC. This encodes CASGLATVTTKETQYF. The chain recombines TRBV12-5 with TRBJ2-5; D is unclear. The CDR3 sequence is 16 residues long. CDR1 is LGHNT, CDR2 FRNRAP, per germline. V gave up 1 base and J gave up 3 bases, with 15 bases separating them. Combining the CDR3 with reference TRBV12-5 and TRBJ2-5 gives the whole variable domain DARVTQTPRHKVTEMGQEVTMRCQPILGHNTVFWYRQTMMQGLELLAYFRNRAPLDDSGMPKDRFSAEMPDATLATLKIQPSEPRDSAVYFCASGLATVTTKETQYFGPGTRLLVL.

The CDR3 DNA reads TGCGCCAGTCACAGGGGGGACATGAACACTGAAGCTTTCTTT. Translated: CASHRGDMNTEAFF. The chain is built from TRBV5-1 and TRBJ1-1, with 8 bases fitting TRBD1. With V trimmed by 8 bases and J by 0 bases, 6 bases remained unmatched. CDR3 size: 14 residues. Germline CDR1 is SGHRS and CDR2 is YFSETQ.

The J gene is TRBJ1-4, the V gene TRBV2; D is ambiguous. This CDR3 is built from 15 residues. Trimming shortened V by 2 bases and J by 6 bases, and 13 bases separated the two germline ends. Germline CDR1 SNHLY, CDR2 FYNNEI. The CDR3 nucleotides are TGTGCCAGCAGTGAAAGGCAGGCGACCGATGAAAAACTGTTTTTT. This sequence encodes CASSERQATDEKLFF.

The rearrangement links TRBV10-2 to TRBJ2-7; 9 bases line up with TRBD1. The V and J ends lost 0 bases and 6 bases, in that order; junction bases with no gene match: 9. The CDR3 is 16 amino acids. The germline CDR1 and CDR2 sequences are WSHSY and SAAADI. CDR3 protein: CASSESNWDRAGEQYV. CDR3 coding DNA: TGCGCCAGCAGTGAGTCGAATTGGGACAGGGCAGGCGAGCAGTACGTC.

The chain joins TRBV4-2 to TRBJ1-4; maybe TRBD1 (6 bases). The CDR3 extends over 18 amino acids. The germline V and J ends were trimmed by 0 bases and 2 bases, with 16 bases remaining between them. Germline lookup yields CDR1 LGHNA and CDR2 YNFKEQ. The CDR3 here is CASSQDGRGASTNEKLFF. The DNA for the CDR3 is TGTGCCAGCAGCCAAGACGGGCGGGGGGCCTCGACTAATGAAAAACTGTTTTTT.

This clone was seen more than once but under ten times. This chain joins TRBV7-3 and TRBJ1-2, with no clear D. The V gene's germline CDR1 is SGHTA and CDR2 FQGTGA. The CDR3 length is 15 residues. Trimming pared 1 base from V and 3 bases from J, leaving 12 bases between. The CDR3 DNA reads as TGTGCCAGCAGCTTAAGCCCGATCGAGGACTATGGCTACACCTTC. Amino acid sequence: CASSLSPIEDYGYTF.

The chain links TRBV11-3 to TRBJ2-5, with 9 bases identical to TRBD2. V dropped 1 base and J dropped 0; count of bases not matched to a gene: 6. This CDR3 has 17 amino acids. Germline V gene sequence: CDR1 SGHNT, CDR2 YENEEA. DNA for the CDR3: TGTGCCAGCAGCTTAGGGACCCTAGCGGGACACCAAGAGACCCAGTACTTC. This codes for CASSLGTLAGHQETQYF.

The chain links TRBV10-2 to TRBJ2-3, with a tentative D call TRBD2 (6 bases). Trimming shortened V by 3 bases and J by 1 base, and 11 bases separated the two germline ends. This CDR3 is 15 amino acids long. Per the germline V gene, CDR1 is WSHSY and CDR2 is SAAADI. The CDR3 nucleotides are TGCGCCAGCAGTGACATGGGCGGGGGCACAGATACGCAGTATTTT. Translation gives CASSDMGGGTDTQYF.

The gene calls are TRBV27 and TRBJ2-1; D not certain. The germline V gene encodes CDR1 MNHEY and CDR2 SMNVEV (reference sequence). Trimming pared 4 bases from V and 0 bases from J, leaving 19 bases between. This CDR3 contains 18 residues. The CDR3 DNA reads as TGTGCCAGCAGTTCCTTTTACCTGACTTCTAGCTCCTACAATGAGCAGTTCTTC. Amino acids: CASSSFYLTSSSYNEQFF.

For this clone: A read error may account for a junction end that differs from germline. The chain recombines TRBV6-5 with TRBJ2-2; D ambiguous. The CDR3 covers 13 residues. Germline V gene lookup returns CDR1 MNHEY and CDR2 SVGAGI. CDR3 loop: CASSDRGTGELFF. The CDR3 DNA reads as TGCGCCAGCAGTGATAGAGGAACCGGGGAGCTGTTTTTT.

This clone was observed a handful of times. The V gene is TRBV28, the J gene TRBJ1-2, with 7 bases identical to TRBD1. Trimming took 7 bases from V and 8 from J; bases not matched to a gene: 10. CDR3 size: 13 residues. Germline values: CDR1 MDHEN, CDR2 SYDVKM. The CDR3 loop is CASTETGREGYTF. CDR3 nucleotide sequence: TGTGCCAGCACCGAGACAGGGCGGGAGGGCTACACCTTC.

The rearrangement joins TRBV5-4 to TRBJ2-3; D gene uncertain. This CDR3 has 15 amino acids. Germline lookup yields CDR1 SGHNT and CDR2 YYREEE (reference sequence). The germline V and J ends were trimmed by 4 bases and 2 bases, with 14 bases remaining between them. CDR3 sequence reads: CASSPRYPPTDTQYF. CDR3 DNA: TGTGCCAGCAGCCCCCGCTACCCACCCACAGATACGCAGTATTTT.

J is TRBJ1-2 and V is TRBV18, with TRBD1 matching over 9 bases. The CDR3 runs 15 residues. Germline V gene lookup returns CDR1 KGHSH and CDR2 LQKENI. V shed 5 bases and J 7 bases; nucleotides not matched to a gene: 11. Written as DNA, the CDR3 is TGTGCCAGCTCAGAATCCCGGGACAGGGAATCTGGCTACACCTTC. Its translation: CASSESRDRESGYTF.

The rearrangement uses TRBV18 and TRBJ2-3; D unresolved. Per germline, CDR1 KGHSH and CDR2 LQKENI. Trimming took off 3 bases at V and 7 bases at J, with 8 bases between the two ends. This CDR3 contains 12 residues. The chain's CDR3 is CASSPARNTQYF. The CDR3, as DNA: TGTGCCAGCTCACCTGCGCGAAATACGCAGTATTTT.

The chain recombines TRBV6-6 with TRBJ2-7, with D perhaps TRBD1 (5 bases). V lost 0 bases to trimming and J lost 6 bases, with 12 bases between them. The germline V gene has CDR1 MNHNY and CDR2 SVGAGI (reference sequence). The CDR3 loop spans 14 amino acids. CDR3 coding DNA: TGTGCCAGCAGTTACTCGACAGATCTGAGCGAGCAGTACTTC. It translates to CASSYSTDLSEQYF.